These 18 T cell receptor beta chains were all obtained from the same sample, sequenced in a study of CD4 T cell repertoires and nickel. TCRdb redid the calling of the RT-PCR reads with MiXCR, one entry per CDR3 protein. This sample has over a hundred distinct CDR3 sequences; 61% occur once, and the top ten carry about 30%. The sequencing input was CD4+ T cells from blood, not recorded whether cultured. The receptor set was obtained from a human donor in a nickel allergy study, with or without nickel allergy (not recorded which). It is not recorded whether this sample comes from one donor or several.

This chain links TRBV3-1 with TRBJ1-2; D perhaps matches TRBD1 (5 bases). The V end lost 3 bases, the J end lost 8 bases, and 10 bases lay between the germline ends. Germline V lookup: CDR1 LGHDT, CDR2 YNNKEL (reference sequence). The CDR3 totals 12 residues. CDR3 DNA: TGTGCCAGCAGCCACCGAGGGGTAGGCTACACCTTC. It is translated as CASSHRGVGYTF.

The rearrangement uses TRBV4-1 and TRBJ2-2; 9 bases fit TRBD1. Germline CDR1 and CDR2: MGHRA and YSYEKL. With V trimmed by 4 bases and J by 4 bases, 4 bases remained unmatched. This CDR3 is 15 amino acids long. The CDR3 region has the DNA TGCGCCAGCAGCCGGGGACAGGGCTTCACCGGGGAGCTGTTTTTT. It is translated as CASSRGQGFTGELFF.

This sequence joins TRBV3-1 and TRBJ1-2, with D uncertain. Per the germline V gene, CDR1 is LGHDT and CDR2 is YNNKEL (reference sequence). The CDR3 is made up of 15 amino acids. Trimming took off 4 bases at V and 3 bases at J, with 15 bases between the two ends. CDR3 residues: CASSPGPLGDYGYTF. The CDR3 nucleotides are TGTGCCAGCAGCCCCGGTCCCCTCGGAGACTATGGCTACACCTTC.

This clonotype showed up just a few times. V and J are TRBV6-6 and TRBJ1-4; D not resolved. The ends were cut back, 2 bases at V and 7 bases at J, with 5 bases in the middle. The CDR3 sequence is 12 residues long. Germline V gene sequence: CDR1 MNHNY, CDR2 SVGAGI (reference sequence). For the CDR3, the DNA is TGTGCCAGCAGTTACAGGGCTGAAAAACTGTTTTTT. As protein: CASSYRAEKLFF.

This chain uses TRBV11-2 with TRBJ1-4, with a tentative D call TRBD1 (5 bases). The length of the CDR3 is 15 residues. Deletions cut 2 bases from V and 3 bases from J, with 10 bases between. CDR1 is SGHAT, CDR2 FQNNGV, per germline. In nucleotides, the CDR3 is TGTGCCAGCAGCTTAAGTCAGGGATCTAATGAAAAACTGTTTTTT. It translates to CASSLSQGSNEKLFF.

The CDR3 region is CASSLFPGLADQETQYF. CDR3 nucleotide sequence: TGTGCCAGCAGCTTGTTCCCGGGACTAGCGGACCAAGAGACCCAGTACTTC. The V gene is TRBV7-3, the J gene TRBJ2-5; 11 positions match TRBD2. Unmatched junction bases numbered 6, after V lost 3 bases and J lost 0 bases. The CDR3 runs to 17 residues. Looked up from germline, CDR1 is SGHTA and CDR2 is FQGTGA.

This chain uses TRBV4-3 with TRBJ2-1, with 10 nucleotides matching TRBD2. The junction had 10 bases not matched to a gene; V was cut back by 0 bases and J by 8 bases. Per the germline V gene, CDR1 is LGHNA and CDR2 is YSLEER. The CDR3 covers 17 residues. The CDR3 loop reads CASSQDIPGLAPYEQFF. In DNA form, the CDR3 reads TGCGCCAGCAGCCAAGATATCCCGGGACTAGCGCCATATGAGCAGTTCTTC.

The rearrangement joins TRBV18 to TRBJ1-2, with TRBD1 matching 10 bases. Germline V gives CDR1 KGHSH, CDR2 LQKENI. Trimming removed 6 bases from V and 5 bases from J; junction bases left unmatched: 3. This CDR3 comprises 13 residues. The CDR3 loop is CASSEGQGYGYTF. DNA of the CDR3: TGTGCCAGCTCCGAGGGACAGGGGTATGGCTACACCTTC.

This clonotype was picked up a small number of times. The CDR3 coding sequence is TGTGCCAGCAGCACGTCCGGTCCCGGAAACACCATATATTTT. Its protein product is CASSTSGPGNTIYF. The chain has TRBV21-1 and TRBJ1-3; TRBD1 was called by the table and not checked on the DNA. TRBV21-1 represents a pseudogene. The CDR3 sequence is 14 residues long.

The chain uses TRBV4-1 and TRBJ2-3; TRBD1 agrees at 8 bases. CDR1 and CDR2 from the germline V gene are MGHRA and YSYEKL. Trimming at V came to 4 bases and at J to 2 bases, leaving 5 bases not matched to a gene. The CDR3 totals 15 residues. Here the CDR3 DNA reads TGCGCCAGCAGCCTAACGGGACAGGTCACAGATACGCAGTATTTT. Encoded protein: CASSLTGQVTDTQYF.

This rearrangement joins TRBV7-2 to TRBJ2-7, with D possibly TRBD1 on 6 matching bases. The CDR3 covers 13 residues. V gave up 5 bases and J gave up 4 bases, with 12 bases separating them. CDR1 is SGHTA and CDR2 is FQGNSA in the germline V gene. The CDR3 here is CASSTGQLYEQYF. DNA of the CDR3: TGTGCCAGCAGCACCGGACAGCTGTACGAGCAGTACTTC.

The chain carries TRBV6-2 or TRBV6-3 and TRBJ2-1; no clear D gene. CDR3 length: 13 amino acids. With 0 bases removed from V and 5 bases from J, the gap between germline ends came to 5 bases. Germline CDR1 is MNHEY and CDR2 is SVGEGT. Here the CDR3 reads CASSYSPDNEQFF. CDR3 DNA: TGTGCCAGCAGTTACTCGCCCGACAATGAGCAGTTCTTC.

V gene TRBV20-1 combines with J gene TRBJ1-5; perhaps TRBD1 as D (6 bases). The CDR3 totals 14 residues. Trimming pared 3 bases from V and 3 bases from J, leaving 12 bases between. From germline, CDR1 is DFQATT and CDR2 SNEGSKA (reference sequence). CDR3 sequence reads: CSASAGGHNQPQHF. DNA for the CDR3: TGCAGTGCTAGCGCGGGGGGCCACAATCAGCCCCAGCATTTT.

The chain recombines TRBV12-3 or TRBV12-4 with TRBJ1-4; D might be TRBD1 (5 bases). CDR3 length: 13 residues. Trimming stripped 8 bases from V and 8 bases from J, with 15 bases between. The CDR3 is CASGETGTEKLFF. The CDR3 coding sequence is TGTGCCAGCGGAGAAACCGGGACCGAAAAACTGTTTTTT.

In DNA, the CDR3 is TGTGCCAGCAACCCGAGGGGGGGACCGTACTCTGGGGCCAACGTCCTGACTTTC. Protein product: CASNPRGGPYSGANVLTF. The chain joins TRBV7-3 to TRBJ2-6, with D tentatively TRBD2 (7 bases). CDR3 length equals 18 residues. The germline V gene has CDR1 SGHTA and CDR2 FQGTGA. Trimming removed 7 bases from V and 0 bases from J, with 19 bases in between. Drawing the rest from reference TRBV7-3 and TRBJ2-6, the complete variable domain is GAGVSQTPSNKVTEKGKYVELRCDPISGHTALYWYRQSLGQGPEFLIYFQGTGAADDSGLPNDRFFAVRPEGSVSTLKIQRTERGDSAVYLCASNPRGGPYSGANVLTFGAGSRLTVL.

The chain couples TRBV4-1 to TRBJ1-1; D is possibly TRBD1 (6 bases). The CDR3 has 15 amino acids. Trimming left V 0 bases short and J 3 bases short, with 11 bases between. Per the germline V gene, CDR1 is MGHRA and CDR2 is YSYEKL. The CDR3 region is CASSQDGGAYTEAFF. The CDR3 DNA reads TGCGCCAGCAGCCAAGATGGGGGCGCGTACACTGAAGCTTTCTTT.

V and J are TRBV9 and TRBJ1-5; D is undetermined. Germline CDR1 is SGDLS and CDR2 is YYNGEE. V lost 0 bases and J lost 3, with 7 bases in between. The CDR3 totals 14 residues. The CDR3 nucleotides read TGTGCCAGCAGCGTAGATGGAGCCAATCAGCCCCAGCATTTT. It encodes CASSVDGANQPQHF.

On this clonotype itself: This CDR3 fails to terminate in the conserved phenylalanine or tryptophan, so it likely reflects a read error. The V call is TRBV18, the J call TRBJ1-6; D unresolved. V was shortened by 3 bases and J by 5 bases, with 14 bases between the two germline ends. This CDR3 spans 16 amino acids. CDR1 and CDR2 (germline): KGHSH, LQKENI. The CDR3 is CASSPAGWRDNSPLHS. Here the CDR3 DNA reads TGTGCCAGCTCACCGGCCGGGTGGAGGGATAATTCACCCCTCCACTCT.